This TCR beta chain derives from a study of blood T cell repertoires in COVID-19. This clone has just a few counts. The data were produced by immunoSEQ multiplex PCR, yet TCRdb's version contains in-frame clones alone and is incomplete. The sample consists of about 100,000 clones, about 91% of them appearing once. The sample was peripheral blood. The clonotype comes from a human donor in a cohort sampled during active COVID-19.

The CDR3 sequence is CASRGGTASGNTIYF. CDR3 coding DNA: TGTGCCAGCAGGGGGGGGACGGCGTCTGGAAACACCATATATTTT. The chain couples TRBV11-2 to TRBJ1-3; D may be TRBD1 (5 bases). The germline V gene encodes CDR1 SGHAT and CDR2 FQNNGV. With 6 bases removed from V and 1 base from J, the gap between germline ends came to 13 bases. The CDR3 is made up of 15 amino acids.